These 22 T cell receptor beta chains were all obtained from the same sample, sequenced in a study of T cell responses to AZD1222 COVID-19 vaccine. Only in-frame clones appear in the TCRdb table, and some are missing; sequencing was by immunoSEQ multiplex PCR. The table includes about 120,000 clones, about 93% detected once. The material sequenced was peripheral blood, taken 28 days after the second AZD1222 dose. Source of these receptors: an adult who received the AZD1222 COVID-19 vaccine.

This clone was observed a few times. The gene calls are TRBV18 and TRBJ1-6; perhaps TRBD1 as D (5 bases). Germline CDR1 and CDR2: KGHSH and LQKENI. The CDR3 is made up of 19 amino acids. Trimming took off 4 bases at V and 7 bases at J, with 26 bases between the two ends. The DNA for the CDR3 is TGTGCCAGCTCACTTGAACGGGGGGTTGGCTCAAGGGCCAATTCACCCCTCCACTTT. Translating gives CASSLERGVGSRANSPLHF.

The rearrangement joins TRBV6-5 to TRBJ2-4; 7 nucleotides agree with TRBD1. Unmatched junction bases numbered 9, after V lost 6 bases and J lost 4 bases. There are 15 residues in the CDR3. The germline gives CDR1 MNHEY, CDR2 SVGAGI. CDR3 protein: CASSPDRVWKNIQYF. In nucleotides, the CDR3 is TGTGCCAGCAGCCCCGACAGGGTCTGGAAAAACATTCAGTACTTC.

This chain connects TRBV2 to TRBJ1-6; D gene uncertain. Trimming took off 6 bases at V and 10 bases at J, with 22 bases between the two ends. Germline lookup yields CDR1 SNHLY and CDR2 FYNNEI. The CDR3 loop spans 16 amino acids. The CDR3 spells CASRNLVASIYSPLHF. DNA for the CDR3: TGTGCCAGCAGGAATCTCGTGGCCTCGATCTACTCACCCCTCCACTTT.

This clone was found once. The gene calls are TRBV9 and TRBJ2-2; TRBD2 agrees at 10 bases. The CDR3 runs to 19 residues. V shed 4 bases and J 6 bases; nucleotides not matched to a gene: 18. Germline values: CDR1 SGDLS, CDR2 YYNGEE. The CDR3 region has the DNA TGTGCCAGCAGCATACCCCAAGGTGGAGCGGGGGGGCGAGCCGGGGAGCTGTTTTTT. Residues: CASSIPQGGAGGRAGELFF.

The CDR3, as DNA: TGCGCCAGCAGCCAAGATTACTCAAACTACAATGAGCAGTTCTTC. It is translated as CASSQDYSNYNEQFF. The rearrangement uses TRBV4-3 and TRBJ2-1; no clear D gene. The CDR3 is made up of 15 amino acids. Trimming pared 0 bases from V and 3 bases from J, leaving 9 bases between. From germline, CDR1 is LGHNA and CDR2 YSLEER.

The chain recombines TRBV14 with TRBJ2-2, with D uncertain. The CDR3 consists of 13 residues. The V gene's germline CDR1 is SGHDN and CDR2 FVKESK. Deletions cut 2 bases from V and 6 bases from J, with 7 bases between. CDR3 in DNA: TGTGCCAGCAGCCAATTAAGGGCCGGGGAGCTGTTTTTT. It codes for CASSQLRAGELFF.

This chain connects TRBV5-1 to TRBJ2-2, with D perhaps matching TRBD1 (5 bases). Between the trimmed V and J ends, which lost 7 bases and 1 base, there was a span of 8 bases. The CDR3 length is 13 residues. CDR1 is SGHRS, CDR2 YFSETQ, per germline. CDR3 nucleotides: TGCGCCAGCGGTCAGGGGAACACCGGGGAGCTGTTTTTT. It yields the protein CASGQGNTGELFF.

J is TRBJ2-3 and V is TRBV11-2, with 12 bases matching TRBD2. Germline CDR1 is SGHAT and CDR2 is FQNNGV. The CDR3 covers 18 residues. Unmatched junction bases numbered 12, after V lost 3 bases and J lost 5 bases. Written as DNA, the CDR3 is TGTGCCAGCAGCTTCCTGACTAGCGGGGGTGTCAACGTAGATACGCAGTATTTT. Translation gives CASSFLTSGGVNVDTQYF.

The V gene is TRBV5-1, the J gene TRBJ2-5; D is unclear. The CDR3 runs 15 residues. V lost 0 bases, J lost 0 bases, and 9 bases lay in between. Germline V gene sequence: CDR1 SGHRS, CDR2 YFSETQ. The CDR3: CASSLVTTDQETQYF. CDR3 coding DNA: TGCGCCAGCAGCTTGGTTACCACCGACCAAGAGACCCAGTACTTC. The full variable domain, with the rest looked up from reference TRBV5-1 and TRBJ2-5, is KAGVTQTPRYLIKTRGQQVTLSCSPISGHRSVSWYQQTPGQGLQFLFEYFSETQRNKGNFPGRFSGRQFSNSRSEMNVSTLELGDSALYLCASSLVTTDQETQYFGPGTRLLVL.

DNA for the CDR3: TGCGCCAGCAGCTTGGGGCCCGAGGTGGGGGTCAACTATGGCTACACCTTC. Translation: CASSLGPEVGVNYGYTF. The chain couples TRBV5-1 to TRBJ1-2; D may be TRBD1 (5 bases). Per germline, CDR1 SGHRS and CDR2 YFSETQ. The CDR3 extends over 17 amino acids. V lost 0 bases to trimming and J lost 2 bases, with 17 bases between them. The full variable domain, rest sourced from reference TRBV5-1 and TRBJ1-2, is KAGVTQTPRYLIKTRGQQVTLSCSPISGHRSVSWYQQTPGQGLQFLFEYFSETQRNKGNFPGRFSGRQFSNSRSEMNVSTLELGDSALYLCASSLGPEVGVNYGYTFGSGTRLTVV.

The gene calls are TRBV25-1 and TRBJ2-6; no clear D. The CDR3 spans 13 residues. Germline CDR1 is MGHDK and CDR2 is SYGVNS. The V end was cut by 4 bases, the J end by 0 bases, with 1 base between. CDR3 sequence: CASSVSGANVLTF. CDR3 bases: TGTGCCAGCAGTGTCTCTGGGGCCAACGTCCTGACTTTC.

The rearrangement uses TRBV6-5 and TRBJ1-2; the match to TRBD1 covers 10 bases. The CDR3 sequence is 13 residues long. J lost 8 bases, V lost 6 bases, and 6 bases had no gene match. Germline loops: CDR1 MNHEY, CDR2 SVGAGI. Written as DNA, the CDR3 is TGTGCCAGCAGCCTAGGGACAGGGGTCGGCTACACCTTC. It translates to CASSLGTGVGYTF.

V is TRBV4-3 and J is TRBJ1-6; D may be TRBD1 (6 bases). Germline loops: CDR1 LGHNA, CDR2 YSLEER. The CDR3 sequence is 16 residues long. Trimming removed 0 bases at V and 7 bases at J, with 13 bases between. CDR3 DNA: TGCGCCAGCAGCCAAGAGCCGGACCAGGGGAATTCACCCCTCCACTTT. It yields the protein CASSQEPDQGNSPLHF.

This clone has a handful of counts. This chain uses TRBV9 with TRBJ2-5; 12 bases map to TRBD1. This CDR3 is built from 16 residues. The V gene's germline CDR1 is SGDLS and CDR2 YYNGEE. Unmatched junction bases numbered 8, after V lost 3 bases and J lost 5 bases. The CDR3 loop reads CASSAPGTGGLETQYF. The CDR3 coding sequence is TGTGCCAGCAGCGCCCCCGGGACAGGGGGCTTGGAGACCCAGTACTTC. The variable domain in full, with the rest retrieved from reference TRBV9 and TRBJ2-5, is DSGVTQTPKHLITATGQRVTLRCSPRSGDLSVYWYQQSLDQGLQFLIQYYNGEERAKGNILERFSAQQFPDLHSELNLSSLELGDSALYFCASSAPGTGGLETQYFGPGTRLLVL.

The rearrangement links TRBV12-3 or TRBV12-4 to TRBJ1-6; 7 bases map to TRBD1. The CDR3 has 13 residues. Unmatched junction bases numbered 3, after V lost 4 bases and J lost 9 bases. CDR3 sequence: CASSSQGVSPLHF. Written as DNA, the CDR3 is TGTGCCAGCAGTTCTCAGGGGGTTTCACCCCTCCACTTT.

The chain is built from TRBV2 and TRBJ2-1; D is unclear. CDR1 and CDR2 (germline): SNHLY, FYNNEI. This CDR3 is built from 13 residues. The germline V and J ends were trimmed by 6 bases and 6 bases, with 12 bases remaining between them. Here the CDR3 DNA reads TGTGCCAGCAGACCTGCCCCGCTCAATGAGCAGTTCTTC. Its protein is CASRPAPLNEQFF.

The chain joins TRBV4-3 to TRBJ1-4, with unresolved D. This CDR3 comprises 16 residues. V lost 0 bases and J lost 6, with 14 bases in between. CDR1 and CDR2 from the germline V gene are LGHNA and YSLEER. Written as DNA, the CDR3 is TGCGCCAGCAGCCAAGATGTTGGCAGCAGATATGAAAAACTGTTTTTT. Its protein product is CASSQDVGSRYEKLFF.

V gene TRBV5-4 combines with J gene TRBJ2-5; 10 bases are shared with TRBD1. This CDR3 has 18 residues. Per germline, CDR1 SGHNT and CDR2 YYREEE (reference sequence). With 3 bases clipped from V and 2 bases from J, the junction kept 13 bases outside the gene matches. DNA for the CDR3: TGTGCCAGCAGCTCCCGGGACAGGGGCGGGGGAGTACAAGAGACCCAGTACTTC. This codes for CASSSRDRGGGVQETQYF.

The J gene is TRBJ2-3, the V gene TRBV10-3; no reliable D call. The CDR3 totals 12 residues. Germline lookup yields CDR1 ENHRY and CDR2 SYGVKD. Trimming removed 3 bases at V and 7 bases at J, with 8 bases between. CDR3 amino acids: CAISEESYTQYF. The CDR3 DNA reads as TGTGCCATCAGTGAAGAGTCCTATACGCAGTATTTT.

The CDR3 nucleotides are TGTGCCAGCAGCTACCGGGGGGACCTCTATGGCTACACCTTC. Protein sequence: CASSYRGDLYGYTF. The chain recombines TRBV5-4 with TRBJ1-2; a possible D gene is TRBD1 (5 bases). The V and J ends lost 3 bases and 4 bases respectively, with 13 bases between them. Germline V lookup: CDR1 SGHNT, CDR2 YYREEE (reference sequence). The CDR3 runs 14 residues.

The CDR3 DNA reads TGTGCCAGCAGCTTGGGGTTTTATAGCAATCAGCCCCAGCATTTT. It codes for CASSLGFYSNQPQHF. The chain carries TRBV5-6 and TRBJ1-5; D is undetermined. Trimming cost V 0 bases and J 0 bases, with 7 bases left between them. CDR1 SGHDT and CDR2 YYEEEE come from the germline V gene. The CDR3 has 15 amino acids.

This chain links TRBV15 with TRBJ2-7, with D tentatively TRBD2 (5 bases). Germline V gives CDR1 LNHNV, CDR2 YYDKDF (reference sequence). Trimming removed 2 bases from V and 5 bases from J, with 13 bases in between. CDR3 size: 14 residues. DNA of the CDR3: TGTGCCACCAGCAGATCGGATAGCGTCGACGAGCAGTACTTC. It yields the protein CATSRSDSVDEQYF. The full variable domain, completed using reference TRBV15 and TRBJ2-7, is DAMVIQNPRYQVTQFGKPVTLSCSQTLNHNVMYWYQQKSSQAPKLLFHYYDKDFNNEADTPDNFQSRRPNTSFCFLDIRSPGLGDTAMYLCATSRSDSVDEQYFGPGTRLTVT.